This T cell receptor (beta chain) was found in a study of blood T cell repertoires in COVID-19. Overall study context: Specimens from acute and convalescent COVID-19 originated in the United States, Italy and Spain. T cells, B-cell-depleted T cells, or PBMCs provided the cDNA or gDNA that served as material.

In the study's own analysis: Amplification with reference gene primers provided the estimates of nucleated cell counts. Some clones are missing from TCRdb's copy, which holds only in-frame ones; the method was immunoSEQ multiplex PCR. The V and J calls and clone size were taken over from that table, and D and trimming were inferred from the DNA. The repertoire holds around 62,000 clones, with roughly 80% as singletons. The CDR3 consists of 17 residues. Germline loops: CDR1 SGDLS, CDR2 YYNGEE. The J segment lost 7 bases and the V segment lost 0 bases, leaving 11 bases of the junction unmatched. The clonotype originates from a man aged 45-60 years with active COVID-19. Sequenced input: peripheral blood. The V and J genes are TRBV9 and TRBJ2-5, with TRBD2 matching over 11 bases. Here the CDR3 reads CASSVASTSGAFGTQYF. CDR3 DNA sequence: TGTGCCAGCAGCGTAGCTTCGACTAGCGGGGCGTTTGGGACCCAGTACTTC. Looking up the rest from reference TRBV9 and TRBJ2-5 gives the full variable domain: DSGVTQTPKHLITATGQRVTLRCSPRSGDLSVYWYQQSLDQGLQFLIQYYNGEERAKGNILERFSAQQFPDLHSELNLSSLELGDSALYFCASSVASTSGAFGTQYFGPGTRLLVL.